This T cell receptor beta chain is drawn from a study of shared clonotypes between healthy human individuals. Overall study: Sampling drew on donors who were a couple of women and three men aged 18 to 49. Used for every donor were three CD4 naive, three CD4 memory, two CD8 naive and one CD8 memory plate.

Per germline, CDR1 SGHTA and CDR2 FQGNSA. This CDR3 is built from 13 residues. With 5 bases removed from V and 7 bases from J, the gap between germline ends came to 12 bases. This clone was observed many times. Its antigen is as yet unknown. Points from the study as a whole: Non-shared clonotypes had lower generation probabilities than clonotypes shared by all four sorted-subset donors.

Donors were healthy HIV-negative adults without recently reported acute infections or vaccinations. Using immunoSEQ multiplex PCR, the repertoire was profiled, and TCRdb retains in-frame clones only, with some absent. The top ten hold roughly 1.9% of the sample, which has about 680,000 clones, 73% seen once. This TCR was recovered from a woman in her thirties in good health. The sample comprised memory CD4+ T cells sorted from blood. The subset denotes: CD45RA-negative fraction. The chain uses TRBV7-2 and TRBJ2-1; no firm D call. DNA for the CDR3: TGTGCCAGCAGCACCTACCTAGAAAATGAGCAGTTCTTC. It translates to CASSTYLENEQFF.